This T cell receptor beta chain comes out of a study of blood T cell repertoires in COVID-19. Study information: The samples span acute and convalescent COVID-19 from the United States, Italy and Spain.

TCRdb's table, derived via immunoSEQ multiplex PCR, lists solely in-frame clones and lacks some. This sample yields some 240,000 clones, of which 75% to 90% are seen a single time; less than 4% belongs to the top ten. The cohort comprised adults aged roughly 18 to 90 years residing in under 25 US areas. Cohort placement rested on clinical history that participants reported themselves. V lost 6 bases, J lost 3 bases, and 6 bases stayed unmatched. CDR1 and CDR2 (germline): MNHNY, SVGAGI (reference sequence). The CDR3 contains 14 residues. Sequencing input: PBMCs or T cells enriched from blood (not recorded which). The chain couples TRBV6-6 to TRBJ2-5; TRBD2 matches 8 bases. The TCR was taken from a woman aged 40 to 55 with acute COVID-19. The CDR3 reads CASSRGLAKETQYF. CDR3 coding DNA: TGTGCCAGCAGCCGCGGACTAGCCAAAGAGACCCAGTACTTC.